These 29 T cell receptor beta chains came from one sample sequenced in a study of long-term antiretroviral therapy in people with HIV. Running of the v3.0 immunoSEQ assay took place at survey level. Profiling relied on immunoSEQ multiplex PCR, and the TCRdb table lists in-frame clones only, not all of them. The sample lists some 36,000 clones; around 83% were seen once. Sequenced here: unsorted PBMCs, sampled just over 2.7 years before starting antiretroviral therapy. Every receptor here comes from a woman younger than 45 with HIV.

The chain employs TRBV29-1 and TRBJ1-1, with D possibly matching TRBD1 (5 bases). Germline V gene data show CDR1 as SQVTM and CDR2 as ANQGSEA. The germline V and J ends were trimmed by 3 bases and 2 bases, with 10 bases remaining between them. The CDR3 spans 13 residues. CDR3 region: CSVDWQGNTEAFF. The CDR3 DNA is TGCAGCGTTGATTGGCAGGGTAACACTGAAGCTTTCTTT. Variable domain in full (rest from reference TRBV29-1 and TRBJ1-1): SAVISQKPSRDICQRGTSLTIQCQVDSQVTMMFWYRQQPGQSLTLIATANQGSEATYESGFVIDKFPISRPNLTFSTLTVSNMSPEDSSIYLCSVDWQGNTEAFFGQGTRLTVV.

This chain links TRBV4-1 with TRBJ1-6; possibly TRBD1 for D (6 bases). CDR3 length: 17 residues. The V and J ends lost 0 bases and 1 base respectively, with 10 bases between them. CDR1 is MGHRA and CDR2 is YSYEKL in the germline V gene. CDR3 nucleotides: TGCGCCAGCAGCCAAGACGGGGGGCCATCCTATAATTCACCCCTCCACTTT. Translated, it gives CASSQDGGPSYNSPLHF.

The chain combines TRBV6-1 with TRBJ1-1; 8 bases map to TRBD1. Germline trimming cut 3 bases from V and 1 base from J; bases unmatched to any gene: 1. The germline V gene encodes CDR1 MNHNS and CDR2 SASEGT. This CDR3 has 14 amino acids. The chain's CDR3 is CASSEGQENTEAFF. CDR3 DNA sequence: TGTGCCAGCAGTGAGGGACAGGAGAACACTGAAGCTTTCTTT.

The CDR3 here is CASSGHGTEDFKDTQYF. The CDR3 DNA sequence: TGTGCCAGCAGCGGCCACGGGACGGAAGATTTTAAAGATACGCAGTATTTT. The V gene is TRBV9, the J gene TRBJ2-3; TRBD1 or TRBD2 may be the D gene (5 bases each). Germline V gives CDR1 SGDLS, CDR2 YYNGEE. The CDR3 loop spans 17 amino acids. V lost 3 bases and J 5 bases, leaving 22 bases between the germline ends. The complete variable domain, with remaining parts taken from reference TRBV9 and TRBJ2-3, reads DSGVTQTPKHLITATGQRVTLRCSPRSGDLSVYWYQQSLDQGLQFLIQYYNGEERAKGNILERFSAQQFPDLHSELNLSSLELGDSALYFCASSGHGTEDFKDTQYFGPGTRLTVL.

The chain couples TRBV4-1 to TRBJ2-2; D unresolved. V lost 1 base and J 2 bases, leaving 5 bases between the germline ends. CDR1 and CDR2 (germline): MGHRA, YSYEKL. The CDR3 sequence is 14 residues long. CDR3 sequence (DNA): TGCGCCAGCAGCCAAGGTTTAAACACCGGGGAGCTGTTTTTT. This sequence encodes CASSQGLNTGELFF.

This clone has just a few counts. The sample has other DNA sequences that encode this CDR3 too. The chain joins TRBV6-6 to TRBJ1-1, with D unresolved. From germline, CDR1 is MNHNY and CDR2 SVGAGI (reference sequence). V dropped 5 bases and J dropped 1 base, with 11 bases sitting between them. The CDR3 has 14 amino acids. The CDR3 protein is CASSRTDGNTEAFF. The DNA for the CDR3 is TGTGCCAGCAGTCGGACCGACGGGAACACTGAAGCTTTCTTT.

The chain recombines TRBV7-3 with TRBJ1-5; weak D call: TRBD1 (5 bases). V lost 5 bases, J lost 0 bases, and 5 bases lay in between. The germline gives CDR1 SGHTA, CDR2 FQGTGA. The CDR3 consists of 13 residues. CDR3 bases: TGTGCCAGCAGCCAGGGTAGCAATCAGCCCCAGCATTTT. This gives the protein CASSQGSNQPQHF.

This clone has just one count. The chain uses TRBV5-4 and TRBJ1-1; 8 bases are shared with TRBD1. CDR3 length: 15 amino acids. Germline lookup yields CDR1 SGHNT and CDR2 YYREEE (reference sequence). The junction had 9 bases not matched to a gene; V was cut back by 4 bases and J by 4 bases. CDR3 DNA: TGTGCCAGCAGCACCGTCAGGGGGCTCGGCACTGAAGCTTTCTTT. It yields the protein CASSTVRGLGTEAFF.

This clone was counted once. The rearrangement uses TRBV19 and TRBJ1-5, with TRBD1 as a possible D gene (6 bases). Germline CDR1 reads LNHDA; CDR2 reads SQIVND (reference sequence). This CDR3 comprises 14 residues. With 7 bases removed from V and 3 bases from J, the gap between germline ends came to 13 bases. CDR3 sequence reads: CASISGQSNQPQHF. In DNA form, the CDR3 reads TGTGCCAGTATTTCTGGACAGTCCAATCAGCCCCAGCATTTT.

This clone was counted a few times. The rearrangement joins TRBV6-1 to TRBJ1-5; no reliable D call. The CDR3 runs 13 residues. In germline, CDR1 is MNHNS, CDR2 SASEGT. Trimming shortened V by 4 bases and J by 0 bases, and 4 bases separated the two germline ends. CDR3 nucleotides: TGTGCCAGCAGTGCCGATAGCAATCAGCCCCAGCATTTT. It specifies CASSADSNQPQHF.

The count of this clone is one. The chain has TRBV9 and TRBJ1-1; D is undetermined. The CDR3 totals 14 residues. The germline gives CDR1 SGDLS, CDR2 YYNGEE. V was cut by 3 bases and J by 0 bases, with 9 bases left in between. The CDR3 here is CASSEAPMNTEAFF. Here the CDR3 DNA reads TGTGCCAGCAGCGAGGCACCCATGAACACTGAAGCTTTCTTT.

The rearrangement uses TRBV6-6 and TRBJ2-1; possibly TRBD2 for D (6 bases). The CDR3 is 16 amino acids. Germline V lookup: CDR1 MNHNY, CDR2 SVGAGI (reference sequence). Trimming took off 2 bases at V and 0 bases at J, with 11 bases between the two ends. CDR3 coding DNA: TGTGCCAGCAGTTACGTATCCGGGAGCTCCTACAATGAGCAGTTCTTC. Translated, it gives CASSYVSGSSYNEQFF.

For the CDR3, the DNA is TGTGCCAGCAGCTTTAATGAAAAACTGTTTTTT. Translating gives CASSFNEKLFF. The V and J genes are TRBV7-2 and TRBJ1-4, with unresolved D. The CDR3 has 11 residues. The germline V gene encodes CDR1 SGHTA and CDR2 FQGNSA. Trimming pared 3 bases from V and 4 bases from J, leaving 0 bases between.

The chain joins TRBV10-1 to TRBJ2-2, with a weak D call TRBD1 (6 bases). The V gene's germline CDR1 is WNHNN and CDR2 SYGVQD (reference sequence). The CDR3 extends over 17 amino acids. The V end was cut by 5 bases, the J end by 0 bases, with 16 bases between. The CDR3 loop reads CASSPDRPPTNTGELFF. Written as DNA, the CDR3 is TGCGCCAGCAGTCCGGACAGACCCCCCACGAACACCGGGGAGCTGTTTTTT.

Here the CDR3 reads CSVEVLPDLTNEKLFF. The CDR3 DNA reads as TGCAGCGTTGAGGTCCTACCCGATCTAACTAATGAAAAACTGTTTTTT. V and J are TRBV29-1 and TRBJ1-4; D gene ambiguous. This CDR3 spans 16 amino acids. Per the germline V gene, CDR1 is SQVTM and CDR2 is ANQGSEA. V was cut by 3 bases and J by 1 base, with 15 bases left in between.

The V and J genes are TRBV27 and TRBJ2-7; D ambiguous. The germline V gene encodes CDR1 MNHEY and CDR2 SMNVEV (reference sequence). This CDR3 is 14 amino acids long. Trimming removed 4 bases at V and 2 bases at J, with 12 bases between. The CDR3 bases are TGTGCCAGCAGTTCTCGGCAGCGCGCCTACGAGCAGTACGTC. It encodes CASSSRQRAYEQYV.

This chain connects TRBV6-1 to TRBJ2-3; 9 bases line up with TRBD1. CDR1 and CDR2 from the germline V gene are MNHNS and SASEGT. Trimming at V came to 6 bases and at J to 2 bases, leaving 3 bases not matched to a gene. The CDR3 runs to 14 residues. CDR3 amino acids: CASRQGAVTDTQYF. The CDR3 bases are TGTGCCAGCAGACAGGGGGCGGTCACAGATACGCAGTATTTT.

This sequence joins TRBV30 and TRBJ1-2, with D perhaps TRBD1 (5 bases). The V gene's germline CDR1 is GTSNPN and CDR2 SVGIG (reference sequence). With 5 bases removed from V and 5 bases from J, the gap between germline ends came to 18 bases. This CDR3 comprises 14 residues. In nucleotides, the CDR3 is TGTGCCTGGGTTACGGCAGGTGGGGGGTATGGCTACACCTTC. This encodes CAWVTAGGGYGYTF.

The chain carries TRBV19 and TRBJ1-2, with D perhaps matching TRBD1 (6 bases). The CDR3 extends over 12 amino acids. Germline assignment: CDR1 LNHDA and CDR2 SQIVND (reference sequence). Trimming cost V 7 bases and J 6 bases, with 12 bases left between them. CDR3 in amino acids: CASTQGIHGYTF. CDR3 nucleotides: TGTGCCAGTACACAGGGAATCCATGGCTACACCTTC.

This clone was seen more than once but under ten times. The chain uses TRBV30 and TRBJ2-2; D is perhaps TRBD1 (5 bases). Germline V lookup: CDR1 GTSNPN, CDR2 SVGIG (reference sequence). V lost 2 bases and J 8 bases, leaving 15 bases between the germline ends. This CDR3 has 14 amino acids. CDR3 sequence (DNA): TGTGCCTGGAGTAAACCAGGGTTTTGGGGGGAGCTGTTTTTT. Its protein product is CAWSKPGFWGELFF.

The J gene is TRBJ2-2, the V gene TRBV5-8; TRBD1 matches 7 bases. The germline CDR1 and CDR2 sequences are SGHTS and YDEGEE. This CDR3 comprises 16 residues. The ends lost 0 bases at V and 5 bases at J; junction bases unmatched: 7. Here the CDR3 DNA reads TGTGCCAGCAGCTTGGAGGGGGCAGGGGGAACCGGGGAGCTGTTTTTT. Amino acids: CASSLEGAGGTGELFF. Complete variable domain (other parts from reference TRBV5-8 and TRBJ2-2): EAGVTQSPTHLIKTRGQQATLRCSPISGHTSVYWYQQALGLGLQFLLWYDEGEERNRGNFPPRFSGRQFPNYSSELNVNALELEDSALYLCASSLEGAGGTGELFFGEGSRLTVL.

CDR3 region: CASSLDRLNYNEQFF. CDR3 nucleotide sequence: TGCGCCAGCAGCTTGGACAGGCTAAATTACAATGAGCAGTTCTTC. The chain is built from TRBV5-1 and TRBJ2-1; tentative D call: TRBD1 (5 bases). The CDR3 runs 15 residues. Germline assignment: CDR1 SGHRS and CDR2 YFSETQ. The germline V and J ends were trimmed by 0 bases and 4 bases, with 11 bases remaining between them. Filled out from reference TRBV5-1 and TRBJ2-1, the complete variable domain reads KAGVTQTPRYLIKTRGQQVTLSCSPISGHRSVSWYQQTPGQGLQFLFEYFSETQRNKGNFPGRFSGRQFSNSRSEMNVSTLELGDSALYLCASSLDRLNYNEQFFGPGTRLTVL.

This clone has more than one count but fewer than ten. This sequence joins TRBV5-6 and TRBJ1-2; TRBD1 aligns across 8 bases. The CDR3 spans 17 residues. J lost 3 bases, V lost 2 bases, and 12 bases had no gene match. Germline CDR1 and CDR2: SGHDT and YYEEEE. The CDR3 reads CASSFGPKGQDDYGYTF. CDR3 DNA sequence: TGTGCCAGCAGCTTTGGGCCTAAGGGACAGGATGACTATGGCTACACCTTC.

This clone has just one count. This rearrangement joins TRBV27 to TRBJ2-3, with 8 bases lining up with TRBD1. Germline V gene lookup returns CDR1 MNHEY and CDR2 SMNVEV (reference sequence). This CDR3 comprises 17 residues. Germline trimming cut 3 bases from V and 0 bases from J; bases unmatched to any gene: 8. In DNA form, the CDR3 reads TGTGCCAGCAGTTTGGGGACAGGCCATCCTAGCACAGATACGCAGTATTTT. Residues: CASSLGTGHPSTDTQYF.

This rearrangement joins TRBV2 to TRBJ2-2; a weak D match, TRBD1 (5 bases). The CDR3 is 16 residues long. Trimming took off 3 bases at V and 1 base at J, with 12 bases between the two ends. The germline V gene has CDR1 SNHLY and CDR2 FYNNEI. CDR3 sequence (DNA): TGTGCCAGCAGTGAGTGGGGCACAAAGAACACCGGGGAGCTGTTTTTT. Translating gives CASSEWGTKNTGELFF.

This chain connects TRBV9 to TRBJ1-6; D remains ambiguous. Germline V gene sequence: CDR1 SGDLS, CDR2 YYNGEE. V was cut by 0 bases and J by 5 bases, with 6 bases left in between. The CDR3 consists of 14 residues. CDR3 DNA: TGTGCCAGCAGCGTAGGCCCTAATAATTCACCCCTCCACTTT. This encodes CASSVGPNNSPLHF.

The chain carries TRBV9 and TRBJ1-2, with 9 bases aligning to TRBD1. The CDR3 loop spans 15 amino acids. The J segment lost 4 bases and the V segment lost 2 bases, leaving 6 bases of the junction unmatched. The V gene's germline CDR1 is SGDLS and CDR2 YYNGEE. The CDR3 DNA reads TGTGCCAGCAGCGTCGAGGGACAGGGTAGCTATGGCTACACCTTC. It is translated as CASSVEGQGSYGYTF.

This clone was counted a few times. V usage is TRBV6-1 and J usage is TRBJ2-1; possibly TRBD2 for D (6 bases). CDR1 is MNHNS and CDR2 is SASEGT in the germline V gene. V was shortened by 4 bases and J by 6 bases, with 13 bases between the two germline ends. The CDR3 sequence is 14 residues long. This CDR3 reads CASSVIGRGNEQFF. The CDR3 bases are TGTGCCAGCAGTGTGATAGGGCGGGGCAATGAGCAGTTCTTC.

This clone was counted a single time. The rearrangement uses TRBV6-6 and TRBJ1-6; D unclear. The ends were cut back, 6 bases at V and 0 bases at J, with 9 bases in the middle. The CDR3 is 15 amino acids. Germline CDR1 and CDR2: MNHNY and SVGAGI (reference sequence). DNA for the CDR3: TGTGCCAGCAGCAGACTCAGCTCCTATAATTCACCCCTCCACTTT. As protein: CASSRLSSYNSPLHF.